This TCR beta chain was sequenced in a study of blood T cell repertoires in COVID-19. Some clones are missing from TCRdb's copy, which holds only in-frame ones; the method was immunoSEQ multiplex PCR. The table has tens of thousands of clones, roughly 80% seen once. This CDR3 spans 15 amino acids. Trimming pared 2 bases from V and 3 bases from J, leaving 14 bases between. Germline V lookup: CDR1 SGHRS, CDR2 YFSETQ. This clonotype was sampled from a woman older than 75 with active or convalescent COVID-19. The sequenced material came from peripheral blood. This rearrangement joins TRBV5-1 to TRBJ1-1; D perhaps matches TRBD1 (5 bases). CDR3 sequence (DNA): TGCGCCAGCAGCTTATACGGACAAATCTACACTGAAGCTTTCTTT. This gives the protein CASSLYGQIYTEAFF.